These 10 T cell receptor beta chains were all obtained from the same sample, sequenced in a study of T cells after yellow fever vaccination. From the 5' RACE reads, TCRdb called clonotypes with MiXCR, one entry per CDR3 protein. Of roughly 190,000 distinct CDR3 sequences in the sample, approximately 11% were seen once. The source was CD8+ T cells sorted from PBMCs, collected 15 days after the yellow fever booster vaccination. The receptors shown here come from a man aged 18 to 35 who received the YFV17D yellow fever vaccine.

This clonotype was picked up many times. The chain recombines TRBV29-1 with TRBJ2-6, with D unclear. Trimming took 3 bases from V and 3 from J, leaving 3 bases between them. The CDR3 is 12 amino acids. Germline CDR1 and CDR2: SQVTM and ANQGSEA. The CDR3 reads CSVEVGANVLTF. CDR3 nucleotides: TGCAGCGTTGAGGTTGGGGCCAACGTCCTGACTTTC.

This clonotype showed up just a few times. The chain carries TRBV27 and TRBJ2-1; 9 nucleotides line up with TRBD2. J was trimmed by 3 bases and V by 4 bases; bases with no gene match: 1. The CDR3 consists of 14 residues. Germline CDR1 reads MNHEY; CDR2 reads SMNVEV (reference sequence). CDR3: CASSSSGVYNEQFF. The CDR3 DNA sequence: TGTGCCAGCAGTTCTAGCGGGGTCTACAATGAGCAGTTCTTC.

Relative to its sample, this clonotype is medium-sized (0.01 to 0.1%). The rearrangement joins TRBV7-3 to TRBJ1-1; D gene uncertain. Germline values: CDR1 SGHTA, CDR2 FQGTGA. V was trimmed by 5 bases and J by 2 bases, leaving 15 bases between them. The CDR3 has 15 amino acids. The CDR3: CASSHSGGLNTEAFF. The CDR3 DNA is TGTGCCAGCAGCCACAGTGGCGGCCTTAACACTGAAGCTTTCTTT.

This clonotype was seen only a few times. V usage is TRBV6-2 or TRBV6-3 and J usage is TRBJ2-2, with D uncertain. Germline V gives CDR1 MNHEY, CDR2 SVGEGT. Trimming took 6 bases from V and 1 from J, leaving 9 bases between them. The CDR3 contains 14 residues. The CDR3 nucleotides read TGTGCCAGCAGGCCTCCCTGGAACACCGGGGAGCTGTTTTTT. Translating it yields CASRPPWNTGELFF.

On this clonotype itself: At one end, the junction sequence differs from germline, possibly due to a read error. The rearrangement uses TRBV6-4 and TRBJ2-1, with D possibly being TRBD2 (5 bases). The CDR3 runs 16 residues. Germline V gives CDR1 MRHNA, CDR2 SNTAGT. CDR3 loop: CASSDLDSSSYNEQFF. The DNA for the CDR3 is TGTGCCAGCAGCGACTTGGACTCGAGCTCCTACAATGAGCAGTTCTTC.

The sample holds many counts of this clonotype. The chain carries TRBV6-6 and TRBJ2-1; 9 bases align to TRBD1. The CDR3 has 15 residues. V shed 1 base and J 9 bases; nucleotides not matched to a gene: 7. Germline CDR1 is MNHNY and CDR2 is SVGAGI (reference sequence). CDR3 nucleotides: TGTGCCAGCAGTTACTGGGACAGGGATGAGGGTGAGCAGTTCTTC. Translation: CASSYWDRDEGEQFF.

This sequence joins TRBV6-5 and TRBJ1-1; tentative D call: TRBD1 (5 bases). V lost 4 bases to trimming and J lost 4 bases, with 13 bases between them. The CDR3 totals 14 residues. Germline lookup yields CDR1 MNHEY and CDR2 SVGAGI. The CDR3 is CASSSLGGITEAFF. The CDR3 nucleotides read TGTGCCAGCAGTTCCCTGGGGGGGATCACTGAAGCTTTCTTT.

This clonotype was recorded many times. The genes are TRBV5-6 and TRBJ2-3; D is undetermined. V was cut by 1 base and J by 6 bases, with 3 bases left in between. The CDR3 runs to 11 residues. Germline V gives CDR1 SGHDT, CDR2 YYEEEE. CDR3 residues: CASSLSDTQYF. DNA of the CDR3: TGTGCCAGCAGCTTGTCGGATACGCAGTATTTT.

This clonotype was observed a handful of times. The CDR3 spells CASSVGGTEENIQYF. CDR3 sequence (DNA): TGTGCCAGCAGCGTAGGAGGGACAGAGGAAAACATTCAGTACTTC. V usage is TRBV9 and J usage is TRBJ2-4; 7 positions agree with TRBD1. With 0 bases clipped from V and 5 bases from J, the junction kept 5 bases outside the gene matches. The germline V gene encodes CDR1 SGDLS and CDR2 YYNGEE. The CDR3 runs to 15 residues. The full variable domain, completed using reference TRBV9 and TRBJ2-4, is DSGVTQTPKHLITATGQRVTLRCSPRSGDLSVYWYQQSLDQGLQFLIQYYNGEERAKGNILERFSAQQFPDLHSELNLSSLELGDSALYFCASSVGGTEENIQYFGAGTRLSVL.

This chain uses TRBV5-8 with TRBJ2-2, with D perhaps TRBD2 (5 bases). The V end lost 4 bases, the J end lost 8 bases, and 18 bases lay between the germline ends. The germline CDR1 and CDR2 sequences are SGHTS and YDEGEE. The CDR3 loop spans 15 amino acids. The CDR3 coding sequence is TGTGCCAGCAGCCCTGGACCAGTGAGGGCTGGGGAGCTGTTTTTT. It encodes CASSPGPVRAGELFF.